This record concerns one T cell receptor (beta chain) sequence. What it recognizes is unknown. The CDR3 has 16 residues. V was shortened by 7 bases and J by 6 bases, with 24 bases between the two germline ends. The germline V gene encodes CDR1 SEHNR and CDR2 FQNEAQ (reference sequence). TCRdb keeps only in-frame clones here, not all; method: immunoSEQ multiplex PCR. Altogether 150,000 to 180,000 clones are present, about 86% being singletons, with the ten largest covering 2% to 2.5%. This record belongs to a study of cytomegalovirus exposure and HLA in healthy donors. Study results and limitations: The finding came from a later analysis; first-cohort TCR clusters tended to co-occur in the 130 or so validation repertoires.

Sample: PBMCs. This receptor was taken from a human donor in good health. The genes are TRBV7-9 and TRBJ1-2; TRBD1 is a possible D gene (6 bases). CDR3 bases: TGTGCCAGCACCCATCCCGGTAGGGGGGGCAGCCATGGCTACACCTTC. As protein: CASTHPGRGGSHGYTF.